A selection of T cell receptor beta chains follows, all from one sample in a study of metastatic and nonmetastatic thyroid tumors. TCRdb re-processed the PCR reads through MiXCR. The table has about 23,000 clones, around 25% seen once. Sequences were obtained from tumor tissue. All receptors derive from a male donor with papillary thyroid cancer or a benign thyroid nodule (not recorded which). Some clones in this sample may be carry-over from other donors' samples. CDR3s include the opening cysteine and the closing phenylalanine or tryptophan. D genes are given only for firm matches. Not all rows give a size; the values are once, few, many and, for expanded clones, a class.

>TRBJ2-7|TRBD2|16|once|TRBV7-2
CASSLTGGLASYEQYF
TGTGCCAGCAGCTTAACGGGGGGACTAGCCTCCTACGAGCAGTACTTC
>TRBJ1-1|NA|13|medium-sized|TRBV5-6
CASSLVRITEAFF
TGTGCCAGCAGCTTGGTACGGATCACTGAAGCTTTCTTT
>TRBJ2-1|NA|13|few|TRBV3-1
CASSQEQGREQFF
TGTGCCAGCAGCCAAGAACAAGGGAGGGAGCAGTTCTTC
>TRBJ2-7|NA|16|many|TRBV20-1
CSARDPGSGLSYEQYF
TGCAGTGCTAGAGATCCCGGAAGCGGCCTCTCCTACGAGCAGTACTTC
>TRBJ2-6|TRBD1|17|many|TRBV28
CASSTIGGVTGANVLTF
TGTGCCAGCAGCACTATAGGGGGCGTAACTGGGGCCAACGTCCTGACTTTC
>TRBJ2-1|NA|18|many|TRBV11-2
CASSLEGTALSSYNEQFF
TGTGCCAGCAGCTTAGAGGGTACGGCTCTGAGCTCCTACAATGAGCAGTTCTTC
>TRBJ2-3|NA|15|many|TRBV2
CATEGAGAFTDTQYF
TGTGCTACTGAGGGTGCAGGAGCCTTCACAGATACGCAGTATTTT
>TRBJ1-1|NA|12|NA|TRBV6-2/TRBV6-3
CARRIQVGWAFF
TGTGCCAGAAGGATCCAGGTGGGCTGGGCTTTCTTT
>TRBJ1-1|NA|14|many|TRBV28
CASRDGGGNTEAFF
TGTGCCAGCAGGGACGGTGGGGGAAACACTGAAGCTTTCTTT
>TRBJ1-5|NA|13|many|TRBV18
CASSDRGTQPQHF
TGTGCCAGCTCAGATAGGGGCACTCAGCCCCAGCATTTT
>TRBJ2-2|TRBD1|13|many|TRBV28
CASSGQGTGELFF
TGTGCCAGCAGTGGACAGGGCACCGGGGAGCTGTTTTTT
>TRBJ1-2|NA|15|few|TRBV28
CASTLQGSLRYGYTF
TGTGCCAGCACCCTCCAGGGGTCCCTCAGATATGGCTACACCTTC
>TRBJ2-7|NA|15|medium-sized|TRBV19
CASSSDRDRSPKQYF
TGTGCCAGTAGTAGCGACCGGGACCGATCTCCGAAGCAGTACTTC
>TRBJ2-7|TRBD2|17|many|TRBV10-3
CAISLCLGGGLFSEQYF
TGTGCCATCAGTTTATGCCTCGGGGGGGGGCTTTTCTCCGAGCAGTACTTC
>TRBJ1-2|NA|14|many|TRBV15
CATSRGGGAGGYTF
TGTGCCACCAGCAGGGGGGGGGGGGCAGGTGGCTACACCTTC
>TRBJ1-2|NA|13|many|TRBV5-4
CASSLGQNYGYTF
TGTGCCAGCAGCTTGGGACAGAACTATGGCTACACCTTC
>TRBJ1-2|TRBD1|16|many|TRBV18
CASSPHLQGAYYGYTF
TGTGCCAGCTCACCACACTTACAGGGGGCTTACTATGGCTACACCTTC
>TRBJ2-1|NA|15|medium-sized|TRBV6-2/TRBV6-3
CASSPSASSYNEQFF
TGTGCCAGCAGCCCAAGCGCGAGCTCCTACAATGAGCAGTTCTTC
>TRBJ1-1|TRBD1|14|NA|TRBV7-8
CASSPGTGDTEAFF
TGTGCCAGCAGCCCCGGCACAGGGGACACTGAAGCTTTCTTT
>TRBJ1-5|NA|13|NA|TRBV20-1
CSAREAPDQPQHF
TGCAGTGCTAGAGAAGCACCGGATCAGCCCCAGCATTTT
>TRBJ2-7|NA|12|many|TRBV30
CACRGDSYEQYF
TGTGCCTGTAGAGGGGACTCCTACGAGCAGTACTTC
>TRBJ2-5|NA|16|many|TRBV14
CASSQVERIARETQYF
TGTGCCAGCAGCCAAGTGGAGAGGATAGCTCGAGAGACCCAGTACTTC
>TRBJ2-1|TRBD2|15|NA|TRBV20-1
CSARMGGRSGNEQFF
TGTAGTGCTAGAATGGGCGGGAGAAGCGGCAATGAGCAGTTCTTC
>TRBJ2-7|NA|13|many|TRBV4-3
CASSLGGPYEQYF
TGCGCCAGCAGCCTAGGGGGTCCCTACGAGCAGTACTTC
>TRBJ1-4|NA|15|NA|TRBV13
CASGGMDIQPGKLFF
TGTGCCAGCGGCGGGATGGACATCCAACCTGGGAAACTGTTTTTT
>TRBJ2-6|NA|14|many|TRBV5-4
CASSSSSGANVLTF
TGTGCCAGCAGCTCTAGCTCTGGGGCCAACGTCCTGACTTTC
>TRBJ2-1|NA|13|medium-sized|TRBV20-1
CSARDLPYNEQFF
TGCAGTGCTAGAGATCTACCGTACAATGAGCAGTTCTTC
>TRBJ1-5|NA|16|few|TRBV20-1
CSASVEGGGINQPQHF
TGCAGTGCTAGCGTCGAGGGAGGTGGTATCAATCAGCCCCAGCATTTT
>TRBJ2-1|TRBD2|12|many|TRBV27
CASSSLATEQFF
TGTGCCAGCAGTTCACTAGCGACGGAGCAGTTCTTC
>TRBJ2-1|TRBD2|15|many|TRBV20-1
CSATSGTSGINEQFF
TGCAGTGCGACCTCCGGGACTAGCGGTATTAATGAGCAGTTCTTC
>TRBJ2-1|TRBD2|16|many|TRBV4-1
CASSQPTSGRANEQFF
TGCGCCAGCAGCCAACCAACTAGCGGGAGGGCCAATGAGCAGTTCTTC
>TRBJ2-4|NA|17|many|TRBV6-2/TRBV6-3
CASRLVALSYAKNIQYF
TGTGCCAGCAGACTCGTAGCTCTATCCTACGCCAAAAACATTCAGTACTTC
>TRBJ1-5|NA|17|many|TRBV4-1
CASSPAQLLYSNQPQHF
TGCGCCAGCAGCCCAGCCCAGCTACTTTATAGCAATCAGCCCCAGCATTTT
>TRBJ1-1|NA|13|many|TRBV7-2
CASRAGMNTEAFF
TGTGCCAGCAGGGCTGGGATGAACACTGAAGCTTTCTTT
>TRBJ2-6|TRBD1|18|many|TRBV28
CASSLWGQGPSGANVLTF
TGTGCCAGCAGTTTATGGGGACAGGGTCCCTCTGGGGCCAACGTCCTGACTTTC
>TRBJ2-3|NA|14|few|TRBV27
CASWGLARRDTQYF
TGTGCCAGTTGGGGTCTAGCGCGGCGCGATACGCAGTATTTT
>TRBJ1-1|NA|14|medium-sized|TRBV6-1
CASRVGPMNTEAFF
TGTGCCAGCAGGGTCGGACCCATGAACACTGAAGCTTTCTTT
>TRBJ1-5|TRBD1|16|NA|TRBV20-1
CSARDWQGEGNQPQHF
TGCAGTGCTAGAGATTGGCAGGGGGAGGGTAATCAGCCCCAGCATTTT
>TRBJ2-5|TRBD1|14|many|TRBV20-1
CSAYPGQGLETQYF
TGCAGTGCTTACCCGGGACAGGGACTAGAGACCCAGTACTTC
>TRBJ1-1|NA|11|many|TRBV10-2
CASRYGTEAFF
TGCGCCAGCAGGTACGGCACTGAAGCTTTCTTT
>TRBJ2-3|NA|17|medium-sized|TRBV28
CASSLAPPRTHTDTQYF
TGTGCCAGCAGTTTAGCCCCTCCCAGAACACACACAGATACGCAGTATTTT
>TRBJ2-7|NA|16|few|TRBV6-5
CASSFPPTGFFYEQYF
TGTGCCAGCAGTTTCCCACCTACAGGGTTCTTCTACGAGCAGTACTTC
>TRBJ2-2|TRBD2|14|many|TRBV6-2/TRBV6-3
CASSSPSGTGELFF
TGTGCCAGCAGTTCCCCTAGCGGCACCGGGGAGCTGTTTTTT
>TRBJ2-7|TRBD2|14|medium-sized|TRBV20-1
CSASLAGDSYEQYF
TGCAGTGCTTCTTTAGCGGGAGACTCCTACGAGCAGTACTTC
>TRBJ2-3|NA|13|NA|TRBV3-1
CASSLISSGPQYF
TGTGCCAGCAGCCTCATTTCCAGCGGGCCTCAGTATTTT
>TRBJ2-3|NA|14|many|TRBV20-1
CSAGRGGSTDTQYF
TGCAGTGCTGGCAGGGGCGGGAGCACAGATACGCAGTATTTT
>TRBJ1-1|NA|14|NA|TRBV28
CASSFRRTSTEAFF
TGTGCCAGCAGTTTTCGACGGACGAGCACTGAAGCTTTCTTT
>TRBJ1-2|TRBD1|15|many|TRBV18
CASSPSDRGPAGYTF
TGTGCCAGCTCACCATCTGACAGGGGGCCTGCTGGCTACACCTTC
>TRBJ2-2|NA|13|medium-sized|TRBV20-1
CSARTTIAGELFF
TGCAGTGCACGTACAACAATTGCCGGGGAGCTGTTTTTT
>TRBJ1-3|NA|15|NA|TRBV4-2
CASSQAVGEVNTIYF
TGTGCCAGCAGCCAAGCTGTAGGGGAAGTGAACACCATATATTTT